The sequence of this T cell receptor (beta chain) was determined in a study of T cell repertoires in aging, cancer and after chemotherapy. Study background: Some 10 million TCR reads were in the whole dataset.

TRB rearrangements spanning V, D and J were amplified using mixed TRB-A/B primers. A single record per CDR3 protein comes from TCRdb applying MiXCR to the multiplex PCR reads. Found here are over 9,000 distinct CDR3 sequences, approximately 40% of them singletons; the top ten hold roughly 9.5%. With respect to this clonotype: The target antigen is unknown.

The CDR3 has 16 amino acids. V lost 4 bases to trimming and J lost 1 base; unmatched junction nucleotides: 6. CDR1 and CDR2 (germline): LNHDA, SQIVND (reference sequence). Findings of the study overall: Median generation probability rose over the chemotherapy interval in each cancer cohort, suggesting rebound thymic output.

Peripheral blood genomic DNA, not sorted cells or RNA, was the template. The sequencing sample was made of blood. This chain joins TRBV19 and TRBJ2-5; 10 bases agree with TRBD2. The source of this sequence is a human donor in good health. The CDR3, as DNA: TGTGCCAGTAGTAAGAGGCCTAGCGGGAGCCAAGAGACCCAGTACTTC. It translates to CASSKRPSGSQETQYF.